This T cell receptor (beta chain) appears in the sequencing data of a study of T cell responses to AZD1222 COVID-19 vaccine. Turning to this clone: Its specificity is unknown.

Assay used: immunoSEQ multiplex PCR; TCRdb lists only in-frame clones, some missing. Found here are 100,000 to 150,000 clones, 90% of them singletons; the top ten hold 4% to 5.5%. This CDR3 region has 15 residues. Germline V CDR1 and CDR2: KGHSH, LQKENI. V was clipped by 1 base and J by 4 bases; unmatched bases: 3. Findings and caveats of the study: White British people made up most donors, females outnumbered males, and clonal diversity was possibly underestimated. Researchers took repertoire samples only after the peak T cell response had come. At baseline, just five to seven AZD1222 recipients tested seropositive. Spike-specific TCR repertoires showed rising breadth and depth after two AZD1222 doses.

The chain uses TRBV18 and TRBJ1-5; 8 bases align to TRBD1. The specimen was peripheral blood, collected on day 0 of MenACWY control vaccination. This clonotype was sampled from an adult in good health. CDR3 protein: CASSPQTGVNQPQHF. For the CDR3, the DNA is TGTGCCAGCTCACCACAGACAGGGGTAAATCAGCCCCAGCATTTT.